These 23 T cell receptor beta chains share one sample of origin, sequenced in a study of T-cell memory formation after mild COVID-19 (dated by TCRdb to 2020 to 2022). Receptor amplification or capture employed 5' RACE. The sequencer was an Illumina NovaSeq 6000. The public reads were quality trimmed at Q25 with fastp and then assembled into clones with MiXCR by TCRdb, keeping productive beta chains. Every CDR3 protein is listed once, alongside the most common genes and DNA of its rows. The sample table holds hundreds of thousands of distinct CDR3 sequences, of which less than 25% were seen once. The biggest ten clones account for around 7.7% of the sample. Sample: PBMCs or a T cell subset sorted from them (not recorded which). These receptors were collected from an adult woman who had mild COVID-19 (a few samples of this study predate the infection). The sample titles of this study are shuffled in the database, so cell type and time point are left out; the donor was told from shared clones.

CDR3 bases: TGCAGTGCTAGAGGCGGGCGCGCTGGCACCGGGGAGCTGTTTTTT. It encodes CSARGGRAGTGELFF. V usage is TRBV20-1 and J usage is TRBJ2-2; TRBD2 is a possible D gene (5 bases). Germline CDR1 DFQATT, CDR2 SNEGSKA (reference sequence). The CDR3 loop spans 15 amino acids. V was cut by 1 base and J by 4 bases, with 13 bases left in between.

The chain links TRBV10-3 to TRBJ1-1, with 9 bases identical to TRBD1. V dropped 6 bases and J dropped 6; count of bases not matched to a gene: 5. Germline assignment: CDR1 ENHRY and CDR2 SYGVKD. This CDR3 region has 13 residues. The CDR3 region is CAIRGQGTPEAFF. The CDR3 coding sequence is TGTGCCATCAGGGGACAGGGAACCCCTGAAGCTTTCTTT.

In this sample, this clonotype turned up a few times. V usage is TRBV6-1 and J usage is TRBJ1-4; maybe TRBD1 (5 bases). Trimming pared 6 bases from V and 11 bases from J, leaving 16 bases between. The CDR3 contains 13 residues. CDR1 and CDR2 from the germline V gene are MNHNS and SASEGT. CDR3 sequence (DNA): TGTGCCAGCAGCGTTGACAGCGGGCGGAAACTGTTTTTT. As protein: CASSVDSGRKLFF.

The chain couples TRBV3-1 to TRBJ2-7, with D perhaps TRBD2 (6 bases). V lost 0 bases to trimming and J lost 7 bases, with 16 bases between them. CDR3 length: 15 amino acids. Germline V CDR1 and CDR2: LGHDT, YNNKEL (reference sequence). The CDR3 coding sequence is TGTGCCAGCAGCCAAGATGAGGGGACTTCAAGAGAGCAGTACTTC. Protein: CASSQDEGTSREQYF.

This clonotype was picked up a small number of times. J is TRBJ2-7 and V is TRBV6-1, with 7 bases fitting TRBD1. V trimming: 6 bases; J trimming: 2 bases; junction bases outside the gene matches: 7. This CDR3 contains 14 residues. Germline V gene data show CDR1 as MNHNS and CDR2 as SASEGT. CDR3 nucleotides: TGTGCCAGCAGGAGACGAGGGGGCACCTACGAGCAGTACTTC. Protein product: CASRRRGGTYEQYF.

This clonotype was counted a few times. The chain employs TRBV5-4 and TRBJ2-1; 14 positions agree with TRBD2. This CDR3 is built from 16 residues. Trimming cost V 7 bases and J 0 bases; bases outside gene matches: 3. Germline V lookup: CDR1 SGHNT, CDR2 YYREEE (reference sequence). CDR3: CASGLAGGTSYNEQFF. The CDR3 DNA sequence: TGTGCCAGCGGACTAGCGGGAGGTACCTCCTACAATGAGCAGTTCTTC.

This clonotype has ten or more counts. The chain is built from TRBV7-9 and TRBJ2-3; D perhaps matches TRBD2 (5 bases). CDR1 is SEHNR, CDR2 FQNEAQ, per germline (reference sequence). The CDR3 is 14 amino acids. V was cut by 4 bases and J by 6 bases, with 14 bases left in between. The DNA of the CDR3 is TGTGCCAGCAGCTCCGGGGAGCCCGGGGATACGCAGTATTTT. Amino acids: CASSSGEPGDTQYF.

The chain combines TRBV14 with TRBJ1-1; tentatively, D is TRBD1 (5 bases). V gave up 4 bases and J gave up 5 bases, with 14 bases separating them. Germline V gives CDR1 SGHDN, CDR2 FVKESK. The CDR3 length is 14 residues. Written as DNA, the CDR3 is TGTGCCAGCAGCCCCAGGGCCCCTCGAACTGAAGCTTTCTTT. It encodes CASSPRAPRTEAFF.

This chain joins TRBV5-1 and TRBJ1-3; 9 bases line up with TRBD1. V shed 4 bases, J shed 2 bases, and the junction held 4 bases outside the gene matches. The germline gives CDR1 SGHRS, CDR2 YFSETQ. The CDR3 covers 15 residues. The CDR3 bases are TGCGCCAGCAGCAAAGGGACAGGGCCTGGAAACACCATATATTTT. Its protein is CASSKGTGPGNTIYF.

This chain links TRBV7-2 with TRBJ1-1; D is unclear. V was pared by 1 base and J by 6 bases, with 18 bases between. The germline V gene has CDR1 SGHTA and CDR2 FQGNSA. The length of the CDR3 is 16 residues. The CDR3 is CASSLEKPGPRPEAFF. The DNA of the CDR3 is TGTGCCAGCAGCTTAGAGAAACCGGGCCCGCGGCCTGAAGCTTTCTTT.

The CDR3 reads CASSLRDTANYGYTF. The CDR3 region has the DNA TGTGCCAGCAGTTTAAGGGACACCGCTAACTATGGCTACACCTTC. This chain joins TRBV12-3 or TRBV12-4 and TRBJ1-2, with D tentatively TRBD1 (6 bases). The CDR3 runs to 15 residues. Trimming removed 2 bases from V and 0 bases from J, with 10 bases in between.

This clonotype was counted only a few times. V is TRBV19 and J is TRBJ1-2; no definite D call. CDR3 length equals 11 residues. Germline CDR1 reads LNHDA; CDR2 reads SQIVND (reference sequence). Trimming removed 8 bases from V and 8 bases from J, with 12 bases in between. CDR3 DNA: TGTGCCAGTTTGAGCCTATCAGGCTACACCTTC. As protein: CASLSLSGYTF.

This clonotype was recorded at least ten times. The CDR3 nucleotides read TGCAGTGCTAGAGATGTGGACACCGGGGAGCTGTTTTTT. Residues: CSARDVDTGELFF. The genes are TRBV20-1 and TRBJ2-2; no clear D. Between the trimmed V and J ends, which lost 0 bases and 3 bases, there was a span of 5 bases. The CDR3 spans 13 residues. Germline V CDR1 and CDR2: DFQATT, SNEGSKA (reference sequence).

The chain joins TRBV29-1 to TRBJ2-1, with 8 bases fitting TRBD2. V shed 7 bases, J shed 9 bases, and the junction held 11 bases outside the gene matches. Germline V gene sequence: CDR1 SQVTM, CDR2 ANQGSEA. This CDR3 comprises 13 residues. The CDR3 spells CSGVGLVLGEQFF. CDR3 nucleotide sequence: TGCAGCGGAGTGGGACTAGTACTCGGTGAGCAGTTCTTC.

This clonotype was recorded a few times. The chain links TRBV3-1 to TRBJ2-5; TRBD1 might be the D (6 bases). Trimming took 5 bases from V and 13 from J, leaving 17 bases between them. CDR1 is LGHDT and CDR2 is YNNKEL in the germline V gene (reference sequence). The CDR3 spans 12 residues. CDR3 nucleotide sequence: TGTGCCAGCAGCATCCTCGGAGGCAGGGGGTACTTC. Translation: CASSILGGRGYF.

Worth noting for this clonotype: The junction shows a germline mismatch at one end, possibly a read error. This chain connects TRBV7-7 to TRBJ2-1; D unresolved. CDR3 length: 14 residues. The germline V gene encodes CDR1 SSHAT and CDR2 FNYEAQ (reference sequence). CDR3 loop: CASSPLGLYNEQFF. DNA of the CDR3: TGTGCTAGCAGCCCCCTCGGCCTTTACAATGAGCAGTTCTTC.

The chain carries TRBV7-3 and TRBJ2-2, with 11 bases fitting TRBD1. The CDR3 extends over 17 amino acids. CDR1 is SGHTA, CDR2 FQGTGA, per germline. The V gene end was trimmed by 4 bases and the J gene end by 6 bases; junction bases not matched to a gene: 10. Written as DNA, the CDR3 is TGTGCCAGCAGCTATTTGCCGGGACAGGGGGAATCCGGGGAGCTGTTTTTT. Its translation is CASSYLPGQGESGELFF.

V gene TRBV20-1 combines with J gene TRBJ2-7, with D perhaps assigned TRBD1 or TRBD2 (6 bases each). Trimming took 1 base from V and 3 from J, leaving 19 bases between them. CDR1 is DFQATT, CDR2 SNEGSKA, per germline (reference sequence). The CDR3 covers 16 residues. The DNA of the CDR3 is TGCAGTGCTAGAGCCCTAAGGGGGGACTCTATCTACGAGCAGTACTTC. Residues: CSARALRGDSIYEQYF.

CDR3 protein: CATSRRQGSGANVLTF. In DNA, the CDR3 is TGTGCCACCAGCAGAAGACAGGGGTCCGGGGCCAACGTCCTGACTTTC. V usage is TRBV15 and J usage is TRBJ2-6; 8 bases agree with TRBD1. Germline V gene sequence: CDR1 LNHNV, CDR2 YYDKDF (reference sequence). The trim removed 2 bases at V and 4 bases at J, leaving 4 bases unmatched. The CDR3 loop spans 16 amino acids.

DNA for the CDR3: TGTGCCAGCAGCCAAGAGGGCAATGGCTACACCTTC. Its translation is CASSQEGNGYTF. The chain uses TRBV3-1 and TRBJ1-2; D is unresolved. The CDR3 has 12 amino acids. CDR1 LGHDT and CDR2 YNNKEL come from the germline V gene (reference sequence). V was shortened by 0 bases and J by 6 bases, with 5 bases between the two germline ends. The full variable domain, with the rest looked up from reference TRBV3-1 and TRBJ1-2, is DTAVSQTPKYLVTQMGNDKSIKCEQNLGHDTMYWYKQDSKKFLKIMFSYNNKELIINETVPNRFSPKSPDKAHLNLHINSLELGDSAVYFCASSQEGNGYTFGSGTRLTVV.

This clonotype has a handful of counts. The V call is TRBV6-6, the J call TRBJ2-1, with 9 bases identical to TRBD2. Germline V gene sequence: CDR1 MNHNY, CDR2 SVGAGI (reference sequence). This CDR3 has 17 residues. The V segment lost 1 base and the J segment 0 bases; nucleotides outside the gene matches: 4. The CDR3 nucleotides read TGTGCCAGCAGTTACTTTTTAGCGGGGGACTCCTACAATGAGCAGTTCTTC. Translating gives CASSYFLAGDSYNEQFF.

There are a few counts of this clonotype. The V call is TRBV29-1, the J call TRBJ1-1, with 10 bases fitting TRBD1. Trimming removed 3 bases from V and 6 bases from J; junction bases left unmatched: 4. The length of the CDR3 is 13 residues. The germline CDR1 and CDR2 sequences are SQVTM and ANQGSEA. The CDR3: CSVDGQGGAEAFF. CDR3 nucleotides: TGCAGCGTTGACGGACAGGGGGGGGCTGAAGCTTTCTTT.

DNA of the CDR3: TGTGCCAGCAGCTTAGTCGGTCGCGGGGATTACTCCTACGAGCAGTACTTC. Its translation is CASSLVGRGDYSYEQYF. V is TRBV7-8 and J is TRBJ2-7, with D perhaps TRBD2 (6 bases). The germline V and J ends were trimmed by 1 base and 0 bases, with 16 bases remaining between them. Germline loops: CDR1 SGHVS, CDR2 FQNEAQ. The length of the CDR3 is 17 residues.